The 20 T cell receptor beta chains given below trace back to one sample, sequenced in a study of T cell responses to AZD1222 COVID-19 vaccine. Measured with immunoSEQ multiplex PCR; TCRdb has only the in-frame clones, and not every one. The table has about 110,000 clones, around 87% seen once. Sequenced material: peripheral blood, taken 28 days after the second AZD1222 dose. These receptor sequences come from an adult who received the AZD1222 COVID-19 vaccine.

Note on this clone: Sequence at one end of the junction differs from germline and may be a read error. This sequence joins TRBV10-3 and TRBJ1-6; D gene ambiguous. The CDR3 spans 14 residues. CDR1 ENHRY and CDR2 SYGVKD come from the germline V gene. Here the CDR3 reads CAISEDSNNSPLHF. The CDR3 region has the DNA TGTGCCATCAGTGAGGACTCCAATAATTCACCCCTCCACTTT.

DNA of the CDR3: TGTGCCAGCAGCGTTCTAGCGGGACGCCGCTACGAGCAGTACTTC. Amino acids: CASSVLAGRRYEQYF. The V call is TRBV9, the J call TRBJ2-7; 9 bases are a match to TRBD2. The junction had 6 bases not matched to a gene; V was cut back by 2 bases and J by 3 bases. The V gene's germline CDR1 is SGDLS and CDR2 YYNGEE. CDR3 length: 15 amino acids.

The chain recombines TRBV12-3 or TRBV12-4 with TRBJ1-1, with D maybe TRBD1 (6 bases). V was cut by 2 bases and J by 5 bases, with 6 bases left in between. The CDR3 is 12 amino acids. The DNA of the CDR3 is TGTGCCAGCAGTTTAAGGGGGACTGAAGCTTTCTTT. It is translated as CASSLRGTEAFF.

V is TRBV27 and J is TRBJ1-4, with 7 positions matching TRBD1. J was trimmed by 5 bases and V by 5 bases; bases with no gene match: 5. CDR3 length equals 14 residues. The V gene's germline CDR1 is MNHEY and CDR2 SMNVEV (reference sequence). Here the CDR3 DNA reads TGTGCCAGCAGTCTGCGACAGGGAAATGAAAAACTGTTTTTT. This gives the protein CASSLRQGNEKLFF.

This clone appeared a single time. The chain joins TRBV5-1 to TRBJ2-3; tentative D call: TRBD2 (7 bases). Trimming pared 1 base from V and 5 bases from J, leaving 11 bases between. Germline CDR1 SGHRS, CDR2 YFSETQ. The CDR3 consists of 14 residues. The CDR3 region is CASSLTGGRDTQYF. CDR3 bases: TGCGCCAGCAGCTTGACGGGGGGCCGAGATACGCAGTATTTT.

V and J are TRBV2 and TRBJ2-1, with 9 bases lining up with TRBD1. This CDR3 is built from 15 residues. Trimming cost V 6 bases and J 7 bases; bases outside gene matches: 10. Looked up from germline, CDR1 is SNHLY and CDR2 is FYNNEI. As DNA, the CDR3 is TGTGCCAGCAGGCCTCGGGACAGGGCGCATAATGAGCAGTTCTTC. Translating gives CASRPRDRAHNEQFF.

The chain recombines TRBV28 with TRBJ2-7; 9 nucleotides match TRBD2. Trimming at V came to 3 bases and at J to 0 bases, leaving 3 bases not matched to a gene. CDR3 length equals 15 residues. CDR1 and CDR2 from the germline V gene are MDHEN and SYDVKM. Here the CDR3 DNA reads TGTGCCAGCAGTTTGGCGGGGGGGGCCTCCTACGAGCAGTACTTC. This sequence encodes CASSLAGGASYEQYF. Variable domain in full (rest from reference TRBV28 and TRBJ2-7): DVKVTQSSRYLVKRTGEKVFLECVQDMDHENMFWYRQDPGLGLRLIYFSYDVKMKEKGDIPEGYSVSREKKERFSLILESASTNQTSMYLCASSLAGGASYEQYFGPGTRLTVT.

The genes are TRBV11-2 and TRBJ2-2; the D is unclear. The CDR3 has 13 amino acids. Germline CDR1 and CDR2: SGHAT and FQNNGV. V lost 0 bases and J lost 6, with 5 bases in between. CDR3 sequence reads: CASSLEPSGELFF. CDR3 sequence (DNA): TGTGCCAGCAGCTTAGAGCCCTCCGGGGAGCTGTTTTTT.

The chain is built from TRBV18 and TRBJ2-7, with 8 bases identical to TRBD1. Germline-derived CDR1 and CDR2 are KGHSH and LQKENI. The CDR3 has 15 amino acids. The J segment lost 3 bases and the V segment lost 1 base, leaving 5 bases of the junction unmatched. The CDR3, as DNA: TGTGCCAGCTCACCACGGTCAGGGGGCGGCTACGAGCAGTACTTC. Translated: CASSPRSGGGYEQYF. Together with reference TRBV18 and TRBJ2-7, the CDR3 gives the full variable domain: NAGVMQNPRHLVRRRGQEARLRCSPMKGHSHVYWYRQLPEEGLKFMVYLQKENIIDESGMPKERFSAEFPKEGPSILRIQQVVRGDSAAYFCASSPRSGGGYEQYFGPGTRLTVT.

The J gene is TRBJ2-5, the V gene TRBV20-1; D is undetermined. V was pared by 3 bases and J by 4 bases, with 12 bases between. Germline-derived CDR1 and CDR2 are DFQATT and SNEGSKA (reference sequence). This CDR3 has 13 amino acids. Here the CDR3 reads CSASLARRETQYF. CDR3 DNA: TGCAGTGCTAGTTTGGCGAGGCGAGAGACCCAGTACTTC.

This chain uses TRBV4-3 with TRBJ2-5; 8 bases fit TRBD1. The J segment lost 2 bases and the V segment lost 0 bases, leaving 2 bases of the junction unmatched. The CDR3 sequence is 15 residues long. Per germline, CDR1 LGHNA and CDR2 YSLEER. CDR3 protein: CASSQEWDRQETQYF. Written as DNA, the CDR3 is TGCGCCAGCAGCCAAGAGTGGGACAGGCAAGAGACCCAGTACTTC.

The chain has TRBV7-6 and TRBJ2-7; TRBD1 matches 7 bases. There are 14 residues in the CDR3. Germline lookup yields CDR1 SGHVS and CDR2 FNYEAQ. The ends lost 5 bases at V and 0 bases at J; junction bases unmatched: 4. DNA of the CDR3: TGTGCCAGCAGCCTCGGGACAGCCTCCTACGAGCAGTACTTC. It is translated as CASSLGTASYEQYF.

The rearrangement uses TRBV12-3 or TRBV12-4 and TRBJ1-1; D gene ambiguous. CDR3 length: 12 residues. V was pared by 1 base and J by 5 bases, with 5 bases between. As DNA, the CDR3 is TGTGCCAGCAGTTTAGGGTCAACTGAAGCTTTCTTT. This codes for CASSLGSTEAFF.

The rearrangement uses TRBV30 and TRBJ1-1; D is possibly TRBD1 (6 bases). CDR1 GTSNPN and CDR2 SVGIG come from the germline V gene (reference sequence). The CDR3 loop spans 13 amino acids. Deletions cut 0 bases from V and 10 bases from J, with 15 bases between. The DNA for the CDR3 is TGTGCCTGGAGTGTACGGGGGGCGCAGACAGCTTTCTTT. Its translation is CAWSVRGAQTAFF.

The CDR3 sequence is CASSLMGRGTGGVEQYF. The DNA of the CDR3 is TGTGCCAGCAGCCTTATGGGGCGCGGGACAGGGGGCGTCGAGCAGTACTTC. The chain recombines TRBV28 with TRBJ2-7, with 12 bases lining up with TRBD1. V was pared by 6 bases and J by 6 bases, with 15 bases of the junction left unmatched. This CDR3 region has 17 residues. Germline CDR1 reads MDHEN; CDR2 reads SYDVKM.

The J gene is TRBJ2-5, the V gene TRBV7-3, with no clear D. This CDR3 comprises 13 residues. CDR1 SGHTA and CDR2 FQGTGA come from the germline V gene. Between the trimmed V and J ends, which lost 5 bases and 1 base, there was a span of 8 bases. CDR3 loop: CASSPGPQETQYF. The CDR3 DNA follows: TGTGCCAGCAGCCCCGGACCCCAAGAGACCCAGTACTTC.

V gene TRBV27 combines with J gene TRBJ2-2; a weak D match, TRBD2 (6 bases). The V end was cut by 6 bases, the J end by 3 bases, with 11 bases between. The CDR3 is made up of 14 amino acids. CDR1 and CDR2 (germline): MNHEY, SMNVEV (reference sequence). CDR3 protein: CASSLGLYTGELFF. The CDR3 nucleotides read TGTGCCAGCAGCCTCGGACTATACACCGGGGAGCTGTTTTTT.

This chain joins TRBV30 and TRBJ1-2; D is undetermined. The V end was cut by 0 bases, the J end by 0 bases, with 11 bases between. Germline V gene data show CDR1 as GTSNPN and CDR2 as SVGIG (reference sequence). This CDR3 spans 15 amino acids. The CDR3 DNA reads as TGTGCCTGGAGTGTACGGCGGAGCCCTAACTATGGCTACACCTTC. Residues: CAWSVRRSPNYGYTF.

The CDR3 loop is CASSAGTGVYNEQFF. The CDR3 nucleotides read TGTGCCAGCTCAGCTGGGACAGGGGTCTACAATGAGCAGTTCTTC. The chain joins TRBV18 to TRBJ2-1; TRBD1 matches at 10 bases. This CDR3 has 15 residues. Trimming took 5 bases from V and 3 from J; bases not matched to a gene: 4. In germline, CDR1 is KGHSH, CDR2 LQKENI.

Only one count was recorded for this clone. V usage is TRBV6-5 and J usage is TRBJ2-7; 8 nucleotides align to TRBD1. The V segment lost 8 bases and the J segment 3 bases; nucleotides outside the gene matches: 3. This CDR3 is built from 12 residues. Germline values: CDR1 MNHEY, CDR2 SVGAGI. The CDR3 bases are TGTGCCAGCGGGACAGGTTTCTACGAGCAGTACTTC. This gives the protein CASGTGFYEQYF.